The present TCR beta chain was sequenced within a study of human T cells and chemical hapten exposure. Across the study: Alopecia areata, totalis or universalis affected patients, mainly female.

This clonotype occurred a few times. The library tagged individual cDNA molecules with unique molecular identifiers. TCRdb called the RACE reads again in MiXCR, with one record for every CDR3 protein. The sample contains nearly 95,000 distinct CDR3 sequences, more than 9.5% of which appear only once. Time point described: patch test 2, 6 weeks after DPC sensitization. Treatment of the sample: therapeutic diphenylcyclopropenone sensitization with weekly scalp DPC. Patients had alopecia, were aged 18 to 70, and were not pregnant. From whole blood left unfractionated, total RNA was extracted. The germline gives CDR1 MNHNY, CDR2 SVGAGI (reference sequence). This CDR3 is built from 15 residues. V lost 0 bases to trimming and J lost 2 bases; unmatched junction nucleotides: 2.

The source was whole blood, collected in connection with sensitization to the hapten diphenylcyclopropenone (DPC). The genes are TRBV6-6 and TRBJ2-3; TRBD2 matches 7 bases. The receptor comes from a man aged 40-55 years with alopecia areata. Some clones in this sample may be carry-over from other donors' samples. The CDR3 coding sequence is TGTGCCAGCAGTTACTCTCTAGCGGTCACAGATACGCAGTATTTT. As protein: CASSYSLAVTDTQYF.